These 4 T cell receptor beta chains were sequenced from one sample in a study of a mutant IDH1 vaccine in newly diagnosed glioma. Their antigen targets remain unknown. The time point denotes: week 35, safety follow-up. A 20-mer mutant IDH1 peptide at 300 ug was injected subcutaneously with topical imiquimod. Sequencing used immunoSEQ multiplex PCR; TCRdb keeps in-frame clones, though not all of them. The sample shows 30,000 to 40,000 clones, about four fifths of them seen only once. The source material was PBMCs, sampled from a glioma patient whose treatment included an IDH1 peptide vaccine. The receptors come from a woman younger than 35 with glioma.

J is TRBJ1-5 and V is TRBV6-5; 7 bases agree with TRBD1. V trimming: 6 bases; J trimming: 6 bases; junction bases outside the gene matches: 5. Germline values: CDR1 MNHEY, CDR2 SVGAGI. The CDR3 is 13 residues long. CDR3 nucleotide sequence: TGTGCCAGCAGCAGGACAGGAAGTCAGCCCCAGCATTTT. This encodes CASSRTGSQPQHF.

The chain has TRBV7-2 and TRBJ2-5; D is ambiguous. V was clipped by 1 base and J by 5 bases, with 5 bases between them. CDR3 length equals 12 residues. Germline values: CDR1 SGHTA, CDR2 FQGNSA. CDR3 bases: TGTGCCAGCAGCTTAGTTCCGGAGACCCAGTACTTC. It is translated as CASSLVPETQYF.

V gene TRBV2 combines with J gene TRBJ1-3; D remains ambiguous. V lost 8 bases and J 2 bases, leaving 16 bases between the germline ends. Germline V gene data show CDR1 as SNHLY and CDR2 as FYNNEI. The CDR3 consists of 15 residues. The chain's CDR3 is CASRAEVVPGNTIYF. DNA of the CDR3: TGTGCCAGCCGTGCGGAGGTCGTGCCTGGAAACACCATATATTTT. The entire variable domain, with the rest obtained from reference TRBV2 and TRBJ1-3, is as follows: EPEVTQTPSHQVTQMGQEVILRCVPISNHLYFYWYRQILGQKVEFLVSFYNNEISEKSEIFDDQFSVERPDGSNFTLKIRSTKLEDSAMYFCASRAEVVPGNTIYFGEGSWLTVV.

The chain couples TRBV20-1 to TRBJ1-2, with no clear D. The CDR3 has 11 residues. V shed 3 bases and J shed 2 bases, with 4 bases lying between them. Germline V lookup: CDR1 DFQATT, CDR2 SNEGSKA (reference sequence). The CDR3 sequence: CSARDNYGYTF. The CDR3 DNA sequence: TGCAGTGCTAGGGACAACTATGGCTACACCTTC.